The entry that follows covers one TCR beta chain sequence. This may be a read error: a much more frequent sequence differs by one nucleotide. The entry originates in a study of kidney transplant recipient with SARS-CoV-2 infection. The CDR3 is 13 amino acids. Per the germline V gene, CDR1 is SGHVS and CDR2 is FNYEAQ. TCRdb re-called the reads through MiXCR, storing one row per CDR3 protein. The sample records approximately 240,000 distinct CDR3 sequences, around 28% being singletons. The J gene is TRBJ2-3, the V gene TRBV7-6; either TRBD1 or TRBD2 may fit D (5 bases each). The sequences come from a blood sample, collected at baseline and between days 110 and 120 from a kidney transplant recipient. This TCR was sampled from a male patient aged 30 to 39 who had COVID-19 and was a kidney transplant recipient. Some T cells may originate from the graft donor. The CDR3 DNA follows: TGTGCCAGCAGCTTGTTTGGGGGAGATACGCGGTATTTT. Its translation is CASSLFGGDTRYF.